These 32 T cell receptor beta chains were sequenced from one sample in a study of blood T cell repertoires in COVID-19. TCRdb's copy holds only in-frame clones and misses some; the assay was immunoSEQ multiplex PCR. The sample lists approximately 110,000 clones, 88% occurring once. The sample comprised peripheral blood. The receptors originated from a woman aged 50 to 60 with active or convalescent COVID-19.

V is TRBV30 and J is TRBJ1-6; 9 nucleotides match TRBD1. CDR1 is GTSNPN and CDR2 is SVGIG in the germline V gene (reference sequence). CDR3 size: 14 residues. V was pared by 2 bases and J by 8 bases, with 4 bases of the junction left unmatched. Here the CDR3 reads CAWSRDRVYSPLHF. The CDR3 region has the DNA TGTGCCTGGAGTCGGGACAGGGTGTATTCACCCCTCCACTTT.

Here the CDR3 reads CASSPLRGSKHF. As DNA, the CDR3 is TGTGCCAGCAGCCCTCTCAGGGGGTCCAAGCATTTT. The V call is TRBV11-3, the J call TRBJ1-5; 7 bases align to TRBD1. Trimming at V came to 5 bases and at J to 14 bases, leaving 9 bases not matched to a gene. CDR1 and CDR2 (germline): SGHNT, YENEEA. This CDR3 has 12 residues.

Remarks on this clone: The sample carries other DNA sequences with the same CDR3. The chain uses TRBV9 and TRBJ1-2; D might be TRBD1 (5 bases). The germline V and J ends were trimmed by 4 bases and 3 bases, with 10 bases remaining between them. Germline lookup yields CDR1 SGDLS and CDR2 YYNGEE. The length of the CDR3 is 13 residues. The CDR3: CASSPGTDYGYTF. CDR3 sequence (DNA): TGTGCCAGCAGCCCCGGGACTGACTATGGCTACACCTTC.

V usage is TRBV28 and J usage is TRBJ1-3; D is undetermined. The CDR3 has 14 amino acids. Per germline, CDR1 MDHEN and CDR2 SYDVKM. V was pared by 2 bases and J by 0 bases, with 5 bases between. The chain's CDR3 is CASSLPSSGNTIYF. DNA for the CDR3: TGTGCCAGCAGTTTACCGAGCTCTGGAAACACCATATATTTT.

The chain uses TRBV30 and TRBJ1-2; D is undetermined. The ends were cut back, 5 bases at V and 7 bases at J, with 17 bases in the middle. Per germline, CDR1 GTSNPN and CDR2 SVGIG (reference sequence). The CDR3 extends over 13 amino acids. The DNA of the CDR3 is TGTGCCTGGGGGGAGGAACCTGGCGGTGGCTACACCTTC. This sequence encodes CAWGEEPGGGYTF.

The CDR3 region has the DNA TGTGCCAGCAGCCGCGGAAGCGGGAGCACAGATACGCAGTATTTT. This translates into CASSRGSGSTDTQYF. This chain links TRBV28 with TRBJ2-3; D may be TRBD2 (6 bases). The germline CDR1 and CDR2 sequences are MDHEN and SYDVKM. This CDR3 is built from 15 residues. Deletions cut 6 bases from V and 0 bases from J, with 13 bases between.

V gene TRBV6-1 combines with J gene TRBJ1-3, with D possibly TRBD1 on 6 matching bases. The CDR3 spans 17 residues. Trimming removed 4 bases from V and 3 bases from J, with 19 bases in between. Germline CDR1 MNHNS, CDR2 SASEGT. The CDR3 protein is CASSGKGEGLSGNTIYF. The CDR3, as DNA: TGTGCCAGCAGTGGAAAGGGGGAGGGCCTGAGTGGAAACACCATATATTTT.

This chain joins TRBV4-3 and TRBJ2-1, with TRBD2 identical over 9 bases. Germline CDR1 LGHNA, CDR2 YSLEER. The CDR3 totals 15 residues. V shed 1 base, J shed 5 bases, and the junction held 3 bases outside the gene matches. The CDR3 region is CASSQGLAADNEQFF. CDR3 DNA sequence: TGCGCCAGCAGCCAAGGACTAGCGGCCGACAATGAGCAGTTCTTC.

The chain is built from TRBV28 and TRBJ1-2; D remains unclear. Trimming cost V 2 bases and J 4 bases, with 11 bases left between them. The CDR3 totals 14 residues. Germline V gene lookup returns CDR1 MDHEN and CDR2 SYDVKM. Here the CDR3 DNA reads TGTGCCAGCAGTTTAATCAGCCTAGGCTATGGCTACACCTTC. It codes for CASSLISLGYGYTF.

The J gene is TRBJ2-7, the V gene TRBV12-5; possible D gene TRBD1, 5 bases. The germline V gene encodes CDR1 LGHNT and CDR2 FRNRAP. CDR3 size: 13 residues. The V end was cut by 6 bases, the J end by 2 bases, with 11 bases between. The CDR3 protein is CASGPDSPYEQYF. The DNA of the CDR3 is TGTGCTAGTGGGCCTGACAGCCCCTACGAGCAGTACTTC.

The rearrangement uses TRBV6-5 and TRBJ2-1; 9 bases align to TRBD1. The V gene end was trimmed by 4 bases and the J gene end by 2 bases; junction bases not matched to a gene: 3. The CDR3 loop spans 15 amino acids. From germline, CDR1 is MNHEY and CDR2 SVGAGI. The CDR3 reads CASSSNRGPYNEQFF. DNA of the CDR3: TGTGCCAGCAGTTCCAACAGGGGGCCCTACAATGAGCAGTTCTTC.

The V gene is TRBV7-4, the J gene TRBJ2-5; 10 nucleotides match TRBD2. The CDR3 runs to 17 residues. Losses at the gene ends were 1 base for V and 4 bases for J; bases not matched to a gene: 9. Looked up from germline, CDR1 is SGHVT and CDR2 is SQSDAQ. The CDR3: CASSLEASGSLRETQYF. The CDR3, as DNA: TGTGCCAGCAGCTTAGAGGCTAGCGGGAGTCTCCGAGAGACCCAGTACTTC.

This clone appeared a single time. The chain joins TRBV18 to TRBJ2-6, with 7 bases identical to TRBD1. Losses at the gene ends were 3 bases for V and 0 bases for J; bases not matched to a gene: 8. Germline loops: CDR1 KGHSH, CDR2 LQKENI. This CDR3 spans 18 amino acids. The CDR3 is CASSPLRDSPSGANVLTF. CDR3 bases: TGTGCCAGCTCACCGCTCCGGGACAGCCCCTCTGGGGCCAACGTCCTGACTTTC.

As DNA, the CDR3 is TGCGCCAGCAGCCAGACTAGCGGACAGGAGTGGGAGCAGTACTTC. It specifies CASSQTSGQEWEQYF. The chain combines TRBV5-1 with TRBJ2-7, with TRBD2 matching 9 bases. CDR3 size: 15 residues. V lost 4 bases and J lost 7; bases outside the gene matches: 12. Germline assignment: CDR1 SGHRS and CDR2 YFSETQ.

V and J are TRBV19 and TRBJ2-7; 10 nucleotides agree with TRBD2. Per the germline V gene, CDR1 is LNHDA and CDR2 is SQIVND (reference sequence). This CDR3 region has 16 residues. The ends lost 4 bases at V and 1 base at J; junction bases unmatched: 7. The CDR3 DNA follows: TGTGCCAGTAGTACTATTTGGACTAGCGGATCCTACGAGCAGTACTTC. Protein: CASSTIWTSGSYEQYF.

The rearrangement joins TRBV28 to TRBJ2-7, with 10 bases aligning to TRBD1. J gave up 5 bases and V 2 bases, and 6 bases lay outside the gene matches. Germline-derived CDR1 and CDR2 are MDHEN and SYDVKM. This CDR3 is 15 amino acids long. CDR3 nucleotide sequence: TGTGCCAGCAGTTTAGGACAGGGGGGTAGGCACGAGCAGTACTTC. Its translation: CASSLGQGGRHEQYF. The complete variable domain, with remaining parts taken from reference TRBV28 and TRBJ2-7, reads DVKVTQSSRYLVKRTGEKVFLECVQDMDHENMFWYRQDPGLGLRLIYFSYDVKMKEKGDIPEGYSVSREKKERFSLILESASTNQTSMYLCASSLGQGGRHEQYFGPGTRLTVT.

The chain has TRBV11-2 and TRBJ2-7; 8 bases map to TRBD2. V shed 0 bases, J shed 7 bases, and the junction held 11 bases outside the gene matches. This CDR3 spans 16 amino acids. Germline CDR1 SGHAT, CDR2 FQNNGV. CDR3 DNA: TGTGCCAGCAGCTTAGATATAGCGGGATACCCCCGGGAGCAGTACTTC. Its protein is CASSLDIAGYPREQYF.

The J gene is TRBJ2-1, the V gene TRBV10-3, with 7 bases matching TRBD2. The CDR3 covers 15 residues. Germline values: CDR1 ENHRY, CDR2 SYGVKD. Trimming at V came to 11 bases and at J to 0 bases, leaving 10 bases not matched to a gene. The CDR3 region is CAVSLGGSSYNEQFF. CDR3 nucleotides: TGTGCCGTTTCCCTCGGCGGGAGCTCCTACAATGAGCAGTTCTTC.

CDR3 in amino acids: CASSFPGQGRGEQYF. In nucleotides, the CDR3 is TGTGCCAGCAGTTTCCCTGGACAGGGGAGAGGCGAGCAGTACTTC. This sequence joins TRBV28 and TRBJ2-7; 9 bases map to TRBD1. The CDR3 runs to 15 residues. The germline CDR1 and CDR2 sequences are MDHEN and SYDVKM. J lost 6 bases, V lost 3 bases, and 9 bases had no gene match.

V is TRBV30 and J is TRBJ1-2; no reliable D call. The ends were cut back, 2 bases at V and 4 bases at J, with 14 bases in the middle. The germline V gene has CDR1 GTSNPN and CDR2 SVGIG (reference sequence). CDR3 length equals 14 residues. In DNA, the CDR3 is TGTGCCTGGAGTCCTATTAGTGGTGTCTATGGCTACACCTTC. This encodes CAWSPISGVYGYTF.

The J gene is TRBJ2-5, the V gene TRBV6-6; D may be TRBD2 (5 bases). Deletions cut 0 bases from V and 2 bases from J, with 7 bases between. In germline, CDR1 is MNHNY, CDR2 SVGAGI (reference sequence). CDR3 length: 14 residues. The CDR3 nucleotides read TGTGCCAGCAGTTACTCTACTAGGCAAGAGACCCAGTACTTC. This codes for CASSYSTRQETQYF.

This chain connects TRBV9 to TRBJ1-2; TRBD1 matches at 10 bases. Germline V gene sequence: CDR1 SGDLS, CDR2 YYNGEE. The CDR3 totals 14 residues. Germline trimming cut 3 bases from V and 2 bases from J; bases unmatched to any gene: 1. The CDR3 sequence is CASSAGQGNYGYTF. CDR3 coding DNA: TGTGCCAGCAGCGCGGGACAGGGGAACTATGGCTACACCTTC.

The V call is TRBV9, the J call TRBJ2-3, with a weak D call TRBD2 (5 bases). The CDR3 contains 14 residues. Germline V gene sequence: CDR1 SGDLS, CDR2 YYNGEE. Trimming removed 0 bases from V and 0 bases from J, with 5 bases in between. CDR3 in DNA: TGTGCCAGCAGCGTAGTAGCGAGCACAGATACGCAGTATTTT. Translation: CASSVVASTDTQYF.

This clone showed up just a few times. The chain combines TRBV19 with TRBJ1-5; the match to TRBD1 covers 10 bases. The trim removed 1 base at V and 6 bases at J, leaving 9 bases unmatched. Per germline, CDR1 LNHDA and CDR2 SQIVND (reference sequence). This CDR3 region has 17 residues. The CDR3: CASSIAQDRGWGQPQHF. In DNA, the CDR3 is TGTGCCAGTAGTATAGCCCAGGACAGGGGGTGGGGTCAGCCCCAGCATTTT.

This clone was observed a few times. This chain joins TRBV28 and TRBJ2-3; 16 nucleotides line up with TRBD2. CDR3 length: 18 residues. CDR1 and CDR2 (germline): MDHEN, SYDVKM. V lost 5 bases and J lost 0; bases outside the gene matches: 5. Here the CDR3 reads CASSRGLAGGSSTDTQYF. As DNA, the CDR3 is TGTGCCAGCAGTAGGGGACTAGCGGGAGGGAGTAGCACAGATACGCAGTATTTT.

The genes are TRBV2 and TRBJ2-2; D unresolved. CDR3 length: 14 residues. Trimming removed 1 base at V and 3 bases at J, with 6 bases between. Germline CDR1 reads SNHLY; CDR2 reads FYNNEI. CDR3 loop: CASSEGPYTGELFF. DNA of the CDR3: TGTGCCAGCAGTGAAGGGCCATACACCGGGGAGCTGTTTTTT.

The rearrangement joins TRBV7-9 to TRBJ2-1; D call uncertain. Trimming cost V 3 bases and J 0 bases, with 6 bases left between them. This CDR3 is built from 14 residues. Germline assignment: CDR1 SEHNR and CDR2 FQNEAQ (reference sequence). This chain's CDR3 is CASSFVLSYNEQFF. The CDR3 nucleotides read TGTGCCAGCAGCTTCGTCCTCTCCTACAATGAGCAGTTCTTC.

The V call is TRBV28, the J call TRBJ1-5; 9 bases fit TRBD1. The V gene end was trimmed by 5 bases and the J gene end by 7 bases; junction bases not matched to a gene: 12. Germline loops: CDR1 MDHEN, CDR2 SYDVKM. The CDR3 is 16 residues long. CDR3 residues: CASSIGPGTGNQPQHF. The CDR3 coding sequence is TGTGCCAGCAGTATTGGCCCGGGGACAGGGAACCAGCCCCAGCATTTT.

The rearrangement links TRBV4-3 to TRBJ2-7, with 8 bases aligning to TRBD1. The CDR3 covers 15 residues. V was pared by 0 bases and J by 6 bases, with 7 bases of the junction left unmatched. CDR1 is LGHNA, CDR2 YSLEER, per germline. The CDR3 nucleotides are TGCGCCAGCAGCCAAGACCCGGGACAGGCGAGCGAGCAGTACTTC. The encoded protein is CASSQDPGQASEQYF.

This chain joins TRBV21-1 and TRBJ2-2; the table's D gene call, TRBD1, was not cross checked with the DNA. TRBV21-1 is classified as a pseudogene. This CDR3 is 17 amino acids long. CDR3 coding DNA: TGTGCCAGCAGCAAAGGGGACAACCTCTACAATTATGGGGAGCTGTTTTTT. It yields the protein CASSKGDNLYNYGELFF.

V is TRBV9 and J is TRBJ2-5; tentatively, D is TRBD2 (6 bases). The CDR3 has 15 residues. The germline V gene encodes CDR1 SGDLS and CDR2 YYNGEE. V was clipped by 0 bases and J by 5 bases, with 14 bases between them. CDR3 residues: CASSVAPGTLETQYF. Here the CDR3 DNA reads TGTGCCAGCAGCGTAGCTCCAGGGACTTTGGAGACCCAGTACTTC.

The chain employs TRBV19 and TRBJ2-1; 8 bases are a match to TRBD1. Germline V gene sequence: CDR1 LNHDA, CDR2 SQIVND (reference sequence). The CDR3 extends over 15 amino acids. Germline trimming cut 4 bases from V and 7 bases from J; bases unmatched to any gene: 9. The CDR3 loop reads CASSTGGGSLNEQFF. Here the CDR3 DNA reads TGTGCCAGTAGTACAGGGGGCGGTAGCCTTAATGAGCAGTTCTTC.